The sequence of this T cell receptor (beta chain) was determined in a study of blood T cell repertoires in COVID-19. Germline assignment: CDR1 SGHVS and CDR2 FNYEAQ. V lost 4 bases to trimming and J lost 5 bases; unmatched junction nucleotides: 10. This CDR3 has 16 amino acids. Measured with immunoSEQ multiplex PCR; TCRdb has only the in-frame clones, and not every one. Of 180,000 or so clones in the sample, 88% were seen once. Source material: peripheral blood. This sequence originates from a young man with active or convalescent COVID-19. The gene calls are TRBV7-6 and TRBJ1-1; TRBD1 matches at 10 bases. Here the CDR3 reads CASSSTGGRIDTEAFF. In nucleotides, the CDR3 is TGTGCCAGCAGCTCGACAGGGGGCCGGATCGATACTGAAGCTTTCTTT. The whole variable domain, remainder taken from reference TRBV7-6 and TRBJ1-1, is GAGVSQSPRYKVTKRGQDVALRCDPISGHVSLYWYRQALGQGPEFLTYFNYEAQQDKSGLPNDRFSAERPEGSISTLTIQRTEQRDSAMYRCASSSTGGRIDTEAFFGQGTRLTVV.